The T cell receptor beta chain described here comes from a study of identical twins. Study observations and caveats: Reduced insertions were recorded for abundant cord blood beta clonotypes, with no such pattern in memory repertoires.

TCRdb reprocessed the 5' RACE reads with MiXCR, giving one entry per CDR3 protein. The sample comprises 1.5 million to 2 million distinct CDR3 sequences, about 30% of which are singletons, and 0.25% to 0.3% rests with the top ten. This clonotype showed up just a few times. The antigen remains undetermined. Sequencing used cord blood. The source is a newborn girl in good health.

The CDR3 protein is CASSQLAGFGNEQFF. CDR3 bases: TGTGCCAGCAGTCAGCTAGCGGGATTCGGCAATGAGCAGTTCTTC. This chain joins TRBV5-4 and TRBJ2-1, with 9 nucleotides matching TRBD2. Germline CDR1 SGHNT, CDR2 YYREEE (reference sequence). V trimming: 5 bases; J trimming: 6 bases; junction bases outside the gene matches: 9. This CDR3 comprises 15 residues.